The 11 T cell receptor beta chains below come from one sample, sequenced in a study of low-dose radiotherapy and immunotherapy resistance in tumors. Time point noted: after trial treatment. Treatment: LDRT plus nivolumab, ipilimumab, low-dose cyclophosphamide and aspirin (RACIN trial). Primers targeting TRAV and TRBV primed first-strand cDNA, covering alpha and beta chains. With a constant-region primer and a V-primer adapter, TCRs were subjected to 20 PCR cycles of amplification. One entry per CDR3 protein, called by TCRdb with MiXCR from the reads. The sample yields 30,000 or so distinct CDR3 sequences, roughly 49% seen once. The material sequenced was PBMCs, taken after low-dose radiotherapy plus immunotherapy. The receptors here all came from a male donor with gallbladder cancer.

This clonotype appeared once. This sequence joins TRBV14 and TRBJ2-7; D gene ambiguous. Germline CDR1 is SGHDN and CDR2 is FVKESK. This CDR3 contains 11 residues. The V end was cut by 1 base, the J end by 4 bases, with 2 bases between. CDR3 region: CASSQVYEQYF. CDR3 nucleotide sequence: TGTGCCAGCAGCCAAGTTTACGAGCAGTACTTC.

This clonotype was seen at least ten times. This chain links TRBV28 with TRBJ1-2; possible D gene TRBD1, 5 bases. From germline, CDR1 is MDHEN and CDR2 SYDVKM. There are 12 residues in the CDR3. Trimming left V 9 bases short and J 2 bases short, with 10 bases between. The CDR3 region is CASWDGNYGYTF. CDR3 coding DNA: TGTGCCAGTTGGGACGGCAACTATGGCTACACCTTC.

Worth noting for this clonotype: The conserved closing phenylalanine or tryptophan is absent in this CDR3, likely reflecting a read error. V and J are TRBV2 and TRBJ1-5; D may be TRBD1 (5 bases). Germline V lookup: CDR1 SNHLY, CDR2 FYNNEI. This CDR3 has 10 amino acids. The CDR3: CVSGDQPQHL. The CDR3 DNA reads TGTGTCAGCGGGGACCAGCCCCAGCATTTG.

This clonotype was seen ten or more times. The rearrangement uses TRBV11-3 and TRBJ2-1; 8 bases agree with TRBD2. Trimming at V came to 1 base and at J to 8 bases, leaving 4 bases not matched to a gene. The CDR3 has 14 residues. Germline V CDR1 and CDR2: SGHNT, YENEEA. CDR3 in amino acids: CASSLVSGADEQFF. The DNA for the CDR3 is TGTGCCAGCAGCTTAGTTAGCGGGGCAGATGAGCAGTTCTTC.

This clonotype was recorded many times. The rearrangement uses TRBV11-2 and TRBJ2-7; no clear D gene. V lost 6 bases, J lost 0 bases, and 12 bases lay in between. Germline V gene lookup returns CDR1 SGHAT and CDR2 FQNNGV. CDR3 length: 14 amino acids. CDR3 in amino acids: CASRSATASYEQYF. The CDR3 coding sequence is TGTGCCAGCAGATCCGCGACCGCCTCCTACGAGCAGTACTTC.

This clonotype came up a few times. The rearrangement uses TRBV12-3 or TRBV12-4 and TRBJ2-7, with TRBD1 matching over 9 bases. The CDR3 has 16 amino acids. The V gene end was trimmed by 6 bases and the J gene end by 6 bases; junction bases not matched to a gene: 15. The CDR3 loop is CASRSGVRTGVSEQYF. In DNA, the CDR3 is TGTGCCAGCAGATCCGGGGTAAGGACAGGGGTTAGCGAGCAGTACTTC.

This chain uses TRBV2 with TRBJ2-2, with D unclear. CDR1 is SNHLY, CDR2 FYNNEI, per germline. V gave up 2 bases and J gave up 5 bases, with 6 bases separating them. CDR3 length: 13 amino acids. The CDR3 nucleotides read TGTGCCAGCAGTGAATCGAGAACCGGGGAGCTGTTTTTT. This codes for CASSESRTGELFF.

There are a few counts of this clonotype. The chain links TRBV10-3 to TRBJ2-1; TRBD2 aligns across 9 bases. Unmatched junction bases numbered 11, after V lost 7 bases and J lost 7 bases. This CDR3 comprises 15 residues. Looked up from germline, CDR1 is ENHRY and CDR2 is SYGVKD. CDR3 bases: TGTGCCATCACCCCTAGCGGGATGCCTTTTAATGAGCAGTTCTTC. This codes for CAITPSGMPFNEQFF.

This clonotype was recorded at least ten times. This chain uses TRBV6-1 with TRBJ2-1; D is perhaps TRBD1 (5 bases). Looked up from germline, CDR1 is MNHNS and CDR2 is SASEGT. Trimming shortened V by 11 bases and J by 7 bases, and 18 bases separated the two germline ends. This CDR3 is 13 amino acids long. The DNA of the CDR3 is TGTGCCCTAAAACAGGAGAAGCTAAATGAGCAGTTCTTC. Translation gives CALKQEKLNEQFF.

This clonotype was counted only a few times. The chain has TRBV7-9 and TRBJ2-1; D uncertain. Looked up from germline, CDR1 is SEHNR and CDR2 is FQNEAQ (reference sequence). V gave up 2 bases and J gave up 2 bases, with 16 bases separating them. The CDR3 is 17 amino acids. As DNA, the CDR3 is TGTGCCAGCAGCTTAACAAATCCACCGACCCCCTACAATGAGCAGTTCTTC. Translated: CASSLTNPPTPYNEQFF.

For this clonotype: At one boundary the junction diverges from the germline segment, which might be a read error. The chain carries TRBV5-3 and TRBJ2-6; D uncertain. TRBV5-3 qualifies as an ORF whose function is uncertain. The CDR3 loop spans 15 amino acids. The CDR3 spells CASSSSESGANVLTF. The CDR3 DNA reads as TGTGCCAGCAGCTCCTCGGAATCTGGGGCCAACGTCCTGACTTTC.